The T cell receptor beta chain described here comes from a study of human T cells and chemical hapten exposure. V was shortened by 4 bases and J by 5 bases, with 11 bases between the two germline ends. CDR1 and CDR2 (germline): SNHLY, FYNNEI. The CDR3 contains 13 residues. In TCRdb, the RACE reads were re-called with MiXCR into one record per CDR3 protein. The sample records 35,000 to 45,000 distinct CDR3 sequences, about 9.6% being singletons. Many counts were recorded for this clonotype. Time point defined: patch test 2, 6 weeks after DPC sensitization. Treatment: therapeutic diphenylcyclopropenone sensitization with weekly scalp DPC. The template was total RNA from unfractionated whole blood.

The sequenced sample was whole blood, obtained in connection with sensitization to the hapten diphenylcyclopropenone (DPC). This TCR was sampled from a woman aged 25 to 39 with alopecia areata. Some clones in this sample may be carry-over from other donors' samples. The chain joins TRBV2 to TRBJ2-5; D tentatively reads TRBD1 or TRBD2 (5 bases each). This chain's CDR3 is CASSVRGTETQYF. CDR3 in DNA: TGTGCCAGCAGTGTCAGAGGGACGGAGACCCAGTACTTC.